A selection of T cell receptor beta chains follows, all from one sample in a study of Graves' ophthalmopathy and Graves' hyperthyroidism. One entry per CDR3 protein results from TCRdb running MiXCR on the multiplex PCR reads. The sample carries 300,000 to 400,000 distinct CDR3 sequences, roughly 17% recorded once. Sequenced material: peripheral blood. These receptors were collected from an adult woman with stable Graves' hyperthyroidism. The CDR3 runs from the conserved cysteine through the conserved F or W. D genes are given only for firm matches. The size of a clone is reported for some rows only, either as once, few or many, or as a class for expanded clones.

v_call,clone_size,j_call,d_call,cdr3_aa,cdr3_nt
TRBV20-1,many,TRBJ1-2,NA,CSAPPAAQGKSNGYTF,TGCAGTGCTCCTCCCGCGGCCCAGGGAAAAAGTAACGGCTACACCTTC
TRBV28,many,TRBJ2-2,TRBD2,CASSPPRGVGRETGELFF,TGTGCCAGCAGTCCCCCCCGGGGAGTCGGGAGGGAGACCGGGGAGCTGTTTTTT
TRBV20-1,many,TRBJ1-5,NA,CSAGGDRTLNQPQHF,TGCAGTGCCGGGGGGGACCGGACTCTCAATCAGCCCCAGCATTTT
TRBV27,few,TRBJ2-7,TRBD2,CASREMGGSYEQYF,TGTGCCAGCAGAGAGATGGGAGGGTCCTACGAGCAGTACTTC
TRBV6-1,NA,TRBJ2-3,TRBD2,CSSRTSGTDTQYF,TGTTCCAGCAGGACTAGCGGCACAGATACGCAGTATTTT
TRBV7-3,NA,TRBJ1-6,NA,CASSPDILGSPLNF,TGTGCCAGCAGTCCGGACATCTTGGGATCACCCCTCAACTTT
TRBV12-3/TRBV12-4,many,TRBJ2-2,TRBD2,CASRAGTTERKLFF,TGTGCCAGCAGGGCCGGGACTACCGAACGGAAGCTGTTTTTT
TRBV6-5,few,TRBJ1-2,NA,CASSLNRDGYGYTF,TGTGCCAGCAGCTTAAACAGGGACGGCTATGGCTACACCTTC
TRBV29-1,many,TRBJ2-7,TRBD2,CSVEGLAGGIYEQYF,TGCAGCGTTGAGGGACTAGCGGGAGGAATCTACGAGCAGTACTTC
TRBV20-1,many,TRBJ2-7,TRBD1,CSASSSGTGGHEQYF,TGCAGTGCTAGCAGCTCCGGGACAGGGGGCCACGAGCAGTACTTC
TRBV20-1,many,TRBJ2-7,NA,CSGKVKGDAGEQYF,TGCAGTGGTAAAGTAAAGGGGGACGCTGGGGAGCAGTACTTC
TRBV15,NA,TRBJ2-2,TRBD2,CATSYAGTSGRYTGELFF,TGTGCCACCAGCTACGCCGGGACTAGCGGACGGTACACCGGGGAGCTGTTTTTT
TRBV14,many,TRBJ1-1,NA,CASRQFEAFF,TGTGCCAGCAGACAGTTTGAAGCTTTCTTT
TRBV12-5,many,TRBJ1-1,NA,CASGLVVTASANTEAFF,TGTGCTAGTGGTTTGGTAGTAACAGCTTCAGCGAACACTGAAGCTTTCTTT
TRBV19,many,TRBJ2-7,TRBD2,CASSLSRLAGEQYF,TGTGCCAGTAGTCTCTCCCGACTAGCTGGTGAGCAGTACTTC
TRBV11-2,NA,TRBJ1-1,NA,CASSSDPGHPEAFF,TGTGCCAGCAGCTCAGATCCCGGACACCCTGAAGCTTTCTTT
TRBV24-1,many,TRBJ1-1,TRBD1,CATSDGTGGNTEAFF,TGTGCCACCAGTGATGGGACAGGGGGGAATACTGAAGCTTTCTTT
TRBV6-1,few,TRBJ1-5,TRBD1,CASSEYTGGGHQPQHF,TGTGCCAGCAGTGAATACACAGGGGGGGGACATCAGCCCCAGCATTTT
TRBV4-3,NA,TRBJ2-5,TRBD2,CASSQDGTSGREETQYF,TGCGCCAGCAGCCAAGACGGGACTAGCGGGAGGGAAGAGACCCAGTACTTC
TRBV12-5,many,TRBJ2-2,NA,CASGLYPGSTGELFF,TGTGCTAGTGGTTTGTATCCGGGATCCACCGGGGAGCTGTTTTTT
TRBV19,many,TRBJ2-7,NA,CASSISGSSYEQYF,TGTGCCAGCAGTATTTCCGGGAGCTCCTACGAGCAGTACTTC
TRBV19,NA,TRBJ2-5,NA,CASSIPHGPRETQYF,TGTGCCAGTAGTATCCCCCACGGACCGCGGGAGACCCAGTACTTC
TRBV9,many,TRBJ2-7,NA,CASSVGVIGEQYF,TGTGCCAGCAGCGTGGGGGTGATCGGGGAGCAGTACTTC
TRBV7-2,few,TRBJ2-7,NA,CASSLELGPLEQYF,TGTGCCAGCAGCTTAGAACTAGGCCCCCTCGAGCAGTACTTC
TRBV28,many,TRBJ2-7,TRBD2,CASSLIGRAGLSYEQYF,TGTGCCAGCAGTTTAATCGGGCGAGCGGGACTCTCCTACGAGCAGTACTTC
TRBV28,few,TRBJ2-2,NA,CATGRFDTGELFF,TGTGCCACCGGACGGTTTGACACCGGGGAGCTGTTTTTT